The rows below give T cell receptor beta chains drawn from one sample of a study of blood T cells in healthy people across ages. TCRdb reprocessed the 5' RACE reads with MiXCR, giving one entry per CDR3 protein. The sample has 550,000 to 650,000 distinct CDR3 sequences; around a quarter are singletons. This sample was shared with a second study, whose subject was T cells of mothers and their children.

The sequencing input was blood. The receptors stem from a boy aged 2 to 10 in good health. The conserved cysteine and the conserved F or W are not part of the CDR3 here.

V gene: TRBV19
J gene: TRBJ2-5
CDR3 protein: ASSGWQETQY

V gene: TRBV7-8
J gene: TRBJ1-1
CDR3 protein: ASSVYGLTGTNTEAF

V gene: TRBV7-9
J gene: TRBJ2-7
CDR3 protein: ASRTAGVDEQY

V gene: TRBV5-4
J gene: TRBJ2-7
CDR3 protein: ASSLRTGVEYEQY

V gene: TRBV10-3
J gene: TRBJ2-3
CDR3 protein: ATGQGAASTDTQY

V gene: TRBV7-9
J gene: TRBJ2-2
CDR3 protein: ASRPVAGSNTGELF

V gene: TRBV18
J gene: TRBJ1-4
CDR3 protein: ASSPSGGVKLF

V gene: TRBV20-1
J gene: .
CDR3 protein: SASQDPGSSYEQY

V gene: TRBV20-1
J gene: TRBJ1-1
CDR3 protein: SATLRLRAF

V gene: TRBV7-9
J gene: .
CDR3 protein: ASSLGIRSYEQY

V gene: TRBV6-6
J gene: TRBJ2-7
CDR3 protein: ASSYKASLVHEQY

V gene: TRBV4-3
J gene: TRBJ2-1
CDR3 protein: APRSGTGNEQF

V gene: TRBV29-1
J gene: TRBJ2-1
CDR3 protein: SVESREGYNEQF

V gene: TRBV7-9
J gene: TRBJ2-5
CDR3 protein: ASSLEGRTNGETQY

V gene: TRBV7-9
J gene: TRBJ2-5
CDR3 protein: ASQRGPLAMQETQY

V gene: TRBV12-3/TRBV12-4
J gene: TRBJ1-2
CDR3 protein: ASSSTFGVYGYT

V gene: TRBV6-5
J gene: TRBJ2-5
CDR3 protein: ASSYGSLGETQY

V gene: TRBV5-1
J gene: TRBJ2-5
CDR3 protein: ASSLGRDKETQY

V gene: TRBV20-1
J gene: .
CDR3 protein: SASDPGGEGSEQY

V gene: TRBV10-3
J gene: TRBJ2-7
CDR3 protein: AISESGAAGEQY

V gene: TRBV20-1
J gene: TRBJ2-1
CDR3 protein: SARDPHRDLSYNEQF

V gene: TRBV4-2
J gene: TRBJ2-6
CDR3 protein: ATGSEGSGANVLA

V gene: TRBV4-3
J gene: TRBJ2-7
CDR3 protein: ASSQDPGLLPHEQY

V gene: TRBV6-1
J gene: TRBJ1-1
CDR3 protein: ASSDRVHTEAF

V gene: TRBV11-2
J gene: TRBJ2-4
CDR3 protein: ASSYKNIQY

V gene: TRBV19
J gene: TRBJ1-4
CDR3 protein: ASSIRQTSIGEKLF

V gene: TRBV15
J gene: TRBJ2-7
CDR3 protein: ATSNSYEQY

V gene: TRBV5-1
J gene: TRBJ2-1
CDR3 protein: ASSSQGIRENEQF

V gene: TRBV4-3
J gene: TRBJ2-5
CDR3 protein: ASSQEVYGRAGGETQY

V gene: TRBV7-9
J gene: TRBJ1-3
CDR3 protein: ASSLGTLGRGNTIY

V gene: TRBV5-1
J gene: TRBJ2-3
CDR3 protein: ASSSGTASTDTQY

V gene: TRBV20-1
J gene: TRBJ2-5
CDR3 protein: SASASTETQY

V gene: TRBV29-1
J gene: TRBJ2-3
CDR3 protein: SVARDRLTDTQY

V gene: TRBV20-1
J gene: TRBJ1-1
CDR3 protein: SAWTGWTEAF

V gene: TRBV5-1
J gene: TRBJ2-5
CDR3 protein: ASCFGLAGKETQY

V gene: TRBV9
J gene: TRBJ1-4
CDR3 protein: ASSDAYGQGRREKLF

V gene: TRBV7-8
J gene: TRBJ2-1
CDR3 protein: ASSLVPAGVEQF

V gene: TRBV12-5
J gene: TRBJ1-1
CDR3 protein: ASLGGPRTEAF

V gene: TRBV7-2
J gene: TRBJ1-4
CDR3 protein: ASSPPATGGNEKLF

V gene: TRBV2
J gene: TRBJ1-2
CDR3 protein: ASTTGQATGYT

V gene: TRBV4-2
J gene: TRBJ2-1
CDR3 protein: ASSQDYAASYNEQF

V gene: TRBV5-5
J gene: TRBJ2-3
CDR3 protein: ASSPLTAGGRSADTQY

V gene: TRBV6-5
J gene: TRBJ1-1
CDR3 protein: ASSYAGGLEAF

V gene: TRBV20-1
J gene: TRBJ2-4
CDR3 protein: SARDWGERDIQY

V gene: TRBV12-3/TRBV12-4
J gene: TRBJ2-3
CDR3 protein: ASSLGARGDTQY

V gene: TRBV30
J gene: TRBJ2-3
CDR3 protein: AWNLGQRLAPDTQY

V gene: TRBV4-3
J gene: .
CDR3 protein: ASSRSIQAVQETQY

V gene: TRBV29-1
J gene: TRBJ2-1
CDR3 protein: SVGAVYVGNEQF

V gene: TRBV20-1
J gene: TRBJ2-3
CDR3 protein: SAGTSGRRVTDTQY

V gene: TRBV18
J gene: TRBJ2-1
CDR3 protein: ASSPGHTYNEQF

V gene: TRBV12-3/TRBV12-4
J gene: TRBJ2-2
CDR3 protein: ASSLDRLGTGELF

V gene: TRBV2
J gene: TRBJ2-7
CDR3 protein: AGEQGYEQY

V gene: TRBV12-3/TRBV12-4
J gene: TRBJ2-6
CDR3 protein: ASSLGVVLRSGANVLT

V gene: TRBV7-2
J gene: TRBJ2-7
CDR3 protein: ASSLVHRLPYEQY

V gene: TRBV20-1
J gene: TRBJ2-1
CDR3 protein: SARDVGSGEQF